The 10 T cell receptor beta chains in this list originate from one sample, sequenced in a study of T-cell reconstitution after alpha-beta-depleted transplantation in children. As it was prepared, the TCRbeta library received unique molecular identifiers. TCRdb reanalysed the PCR reads using MiXCR and keeps one entry per CDR3 protein. The sample has 500,000 to 600,000 distinct CDR3 sequences; approximately 29% are singletons. The sample in question was PBMCs from the stem cell graft donor, obtained from the stem cell graft. These receptors came from a human donor who donated a stem cell graft to a child with aplastic anemia.

This chain connects TRBV12-3 or TRBV12-4 to TRBJ2-2, with TRBD1 matching over 8 bases. V trimming: 7 bases; J trimming: 4 bases; junction bases outside the gene matches: 8. The CDR3 sequence is 15 residues long. The CDR3 loop reads CASTSGQGITGELFF. The CDR3 DNA is TGTGCCAGCACCTCAGGACAGGGTATCACCGGGGAGCTGTTTTTT.

This sequence joins TRBV25-1 and TRBJ2-4, with D possibly TRBD2 on 5 matching bases. This CDR3 is 14 amino acids long. Looked up from germline, CDR1 is MGHDK and CDR2 is SYGVNS. The V and J ends lost 3 bases and 0 bases respectively, with 6 bases between them. CDR3 nucleotide sequence: TGTGCCAGCAGTGAGGGGAGAGCCAAAAACATTCAGTACTTC. It specifies CASSEGRAKNIQYF.

This clonotype was recorded a few times. The chain links TRBV12-3 or TRBV12-4 to TRBJ1-1; no clear D gene. Trimming removed 1 base at V and 3 bases at J, with 15 bases between. CDR3 length equals 16 residues. The CDR3: CASSLVPGRVDTEAFF. The CDR3 DNA is TGTGCCAGCAGTTTAGTCCCTGGGCGAGTCGACACTGAAGCTTTCTTT.

CDR3 bases: TGTGCCAGCAGGGAACCAGGGGGAAACACCATATATTTT. Translated, it gives CASREPGGNTIYF. The chain carries TRBV12-3 or TRBV12-4 and TRBJ1-3; tentatively, D is TRBD1 (5 bases). The CDR3 is 13 residues long. Trimming stripped 6 bases from V and 4 bases from J, with 10 bases between.

Here the CDR3 DNA reads TGCGCCAGCAGCAAACGACAGGGGAGGACCTCACCCCTCCACTTT. It codes for CASSKRQGRTSPLHF. The genes are TRBV5-1 and TRBJ1-6; TRBD1 matches at 8 bases. The J segment lost 10 bases and the V segment lost 4 bases, leaving 10 bases of the junction unmatched. Germline CDR1 reads SGHRS; CDR2 reads YFSETQ. There are 15 residues in the CDR3.

The chain uses TRBV20-1 and TRBJ2-3, with 9 bases matching TRBD2. Trimming cost V 7 bases and J 3 bases; bases outside gene matches: 14. This CDR3 is built from 16 residues. Germline V gives CDR1 DFQATT, CDR2 SNEGSKA (reference sequence). In nucleotides, the CDR3 is TGCAGTGGCAAACTCCCTCCCCTAGCGGGGACAGATACGCAGTATTTT. It encodes CSGKLPPLAGTDTQYF.

This clonotype came up a few times. The chain recombines TRBV12-5 with TRBJ1-3; D is perhaps TRBD1 (5 bases). CDR1 is LGHNT, CDR2 FRNRAP, per germline. CDR3 length: 13 residues. V lost 11 bases to trimming and J lost 0 bases, with 11 bases between them. CDR3 protein: CAGGRRSGNTIYF. CDR3 bases: TGTGCTGGGGGACGGCGCTCTGGAAACACCATATATTTT.

Ten or more counts support this clonotype. The J gene is TRBJ2-7, the V gene TRBV20-1, with D possibly TRBD1 on 6 matching bases. The ends were cut back, 4 bases at V and 6 bases at J, with 10 bases in the middle. The CDR3 is 11 residues long. CDR1 is DFQATT, CDR2 SNEGSKA, per germline (reference sequence). CDR3 sequence (DNA): TGCAGTGCTAACACAGGGCTCGAGCAGTACTTC. This codes for CSANTGLEQYF.

This chain joins TRBV4-2 and TRBJ2-6; no clear D. The CDR3 has 18 residues. Germline CDR1 and CDR2: LGHNA and YNFKEQ. Trimming removed 3 bases at V and 0 bases at J, with 15 bases between. The CDR3 DNA reads as TGTGCCAGCAGCCAGCTGAAGGGTTTAAGCTCTGGGGCCAACGTCCTGACTTTC. Its protein product is CASSQLKGLSSGANVLTF.

The chain combines TRBV6-2 or TRBV6-3 with TRBJ1-5, with 7 bases lining up with TRBD1. The CDR3 covers 15 residues. The V segment lost 6 bases and the J segment 3 bases; nucleotides outside the gene matches: 8. CDR1 is MNHEY and CDR2 is SVGEGT in the germline V gene. CDR3 residues: CASSTHTGDNQPQHF. CDR3 nucleotide sequence: TGTGCCAGCAGCACTCATACAGGGGACAATCAGCCCCAGCATTTT.